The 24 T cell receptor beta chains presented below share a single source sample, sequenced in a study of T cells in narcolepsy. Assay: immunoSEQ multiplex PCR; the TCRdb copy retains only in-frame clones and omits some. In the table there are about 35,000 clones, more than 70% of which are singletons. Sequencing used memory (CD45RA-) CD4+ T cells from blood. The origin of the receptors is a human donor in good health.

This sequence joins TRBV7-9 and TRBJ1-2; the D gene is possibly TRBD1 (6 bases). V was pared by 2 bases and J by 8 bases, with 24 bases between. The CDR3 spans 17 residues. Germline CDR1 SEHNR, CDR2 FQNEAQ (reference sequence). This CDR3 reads CASSLRVGRGLSFGYTF. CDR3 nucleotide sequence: TGTGCCAGCAGCTTAAGGGTCGGCAGGGGTCTATCTTTCGGCTACACCTTC. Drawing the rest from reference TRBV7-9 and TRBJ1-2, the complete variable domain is DTGVSQNPRHKITKRGQNVTFRCDPISEHNRLYWYRQTLGQGPEFLTYFQNEAQLEKSRLLSDRFSAERPKGSFSTLEIQRTEQGDSAMYLCASSLRVGRGLSFGYTFGSGTRLTVV.

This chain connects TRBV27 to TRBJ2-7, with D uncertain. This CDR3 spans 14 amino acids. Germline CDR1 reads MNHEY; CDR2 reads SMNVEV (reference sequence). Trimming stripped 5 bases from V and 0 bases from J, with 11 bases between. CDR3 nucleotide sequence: TGTGCCAGCAGTCCCCAACTGGTCTCCTACGAGCAGTACTTC. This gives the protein CASSPQLVSYEQYF.

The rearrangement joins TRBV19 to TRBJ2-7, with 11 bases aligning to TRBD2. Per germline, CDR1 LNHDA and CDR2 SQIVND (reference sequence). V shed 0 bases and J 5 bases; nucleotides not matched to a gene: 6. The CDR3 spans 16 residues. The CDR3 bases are TGTGCCAGTAGTATAGATAGCGGGAGGGCCGTCAACGAGCAGTACTTC. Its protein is CASSIDSGRAVNEQYF.

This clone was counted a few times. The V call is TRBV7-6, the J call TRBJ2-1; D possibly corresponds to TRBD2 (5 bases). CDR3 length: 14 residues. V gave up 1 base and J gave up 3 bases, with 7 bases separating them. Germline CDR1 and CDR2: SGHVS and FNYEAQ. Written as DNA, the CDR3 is TGTGCCAGCAGCTTAGGAGGGAGCTACAATGAGCAGTTCTTC. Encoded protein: CASSLGGSYNEQFF.

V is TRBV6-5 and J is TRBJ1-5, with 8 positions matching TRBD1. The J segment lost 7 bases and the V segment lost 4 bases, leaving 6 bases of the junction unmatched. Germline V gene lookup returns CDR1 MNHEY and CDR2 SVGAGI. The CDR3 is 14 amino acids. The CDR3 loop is CASSFDRGGQPQHF. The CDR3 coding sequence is TGTGCCAGCAGTTTCGACAGGGGCGGACAGCCCCAGCATTTT.

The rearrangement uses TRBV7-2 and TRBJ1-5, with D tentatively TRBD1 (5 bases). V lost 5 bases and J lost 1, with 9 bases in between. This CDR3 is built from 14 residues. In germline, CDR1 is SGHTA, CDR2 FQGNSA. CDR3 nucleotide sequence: TGTGCCAGCAGCCCAGGGTACAGCAATCAGCCCCAGCATTTT. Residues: CASSPGYSNQPQHF.

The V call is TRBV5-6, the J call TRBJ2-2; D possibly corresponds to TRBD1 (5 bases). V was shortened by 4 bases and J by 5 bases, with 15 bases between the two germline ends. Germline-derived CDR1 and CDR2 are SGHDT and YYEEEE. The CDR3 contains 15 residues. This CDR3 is CASSPAGLRTGELFF. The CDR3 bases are TGTGCCAGCAGCCCCGCAGGGTTGCGGACCGGGGAGCTGTTTTTT.

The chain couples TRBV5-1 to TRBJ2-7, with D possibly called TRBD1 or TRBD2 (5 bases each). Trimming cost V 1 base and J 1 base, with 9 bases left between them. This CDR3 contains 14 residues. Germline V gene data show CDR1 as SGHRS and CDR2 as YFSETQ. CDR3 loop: CASSLSGRSYEQYF. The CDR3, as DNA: TGCGCCAGCAGCTTGTCGGGGCGGTCCTACGAGCAGTACTTC.

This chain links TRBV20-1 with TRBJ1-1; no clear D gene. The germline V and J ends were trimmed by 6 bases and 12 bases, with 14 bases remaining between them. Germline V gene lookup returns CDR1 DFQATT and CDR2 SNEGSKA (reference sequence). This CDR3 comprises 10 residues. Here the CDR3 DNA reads TGCAGTGCACCCTCATGGGAGACTTTCTTT. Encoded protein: CSAPSWETFF.

The chain's CDR3 is CASSSQGMNTEAFF. In DNA, the CDR3 is TGCGCCAGCAGCTCACAGGGGATGAACACTGAAGCTTTCTTT. The chain couples TRBV5-1 to TRBJ1-1, with TRBD1 matching over 7 bases. The V segment lost 3 bases and the J segment 0 bases; nucleotides outside the gene matches: 2. The germline CDR1 and CDR2 sequences are SGHRS and YFSETQ. The CDR3 is 14 amino acids.

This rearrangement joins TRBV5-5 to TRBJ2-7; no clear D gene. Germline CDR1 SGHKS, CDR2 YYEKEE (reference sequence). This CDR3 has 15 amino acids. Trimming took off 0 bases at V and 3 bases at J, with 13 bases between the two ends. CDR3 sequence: CASSLVADIRYEQYF. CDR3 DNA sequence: TGTGCCAGCAGCTTGGTGGCAGATATCCGCTACGAGCAGTACTTC.

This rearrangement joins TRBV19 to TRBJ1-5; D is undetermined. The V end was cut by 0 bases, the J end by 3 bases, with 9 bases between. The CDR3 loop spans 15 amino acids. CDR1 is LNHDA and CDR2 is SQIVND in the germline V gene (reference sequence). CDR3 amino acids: CASSIDGTLNQPQHF. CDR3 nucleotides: TGTGCCAGTAGTATAGATGGTACACTCAATCAGCCCCAGCATTTT. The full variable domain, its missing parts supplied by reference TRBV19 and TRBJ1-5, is DGGITQSPKYLFRKEGQNVTLSCEQNLNHDAMYWYRQDPGQGLRLIYYSQIVNDFQKGDIAEGYSVSREKKESFPLTVTSAQKNPTAFYLCASSIDGTLNQPQHFGDGTRLSIL.

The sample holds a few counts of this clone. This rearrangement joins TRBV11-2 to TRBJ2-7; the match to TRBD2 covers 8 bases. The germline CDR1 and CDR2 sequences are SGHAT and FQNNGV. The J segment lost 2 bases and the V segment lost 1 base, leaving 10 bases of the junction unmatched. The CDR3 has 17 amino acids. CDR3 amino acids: CASSLVGLAGSTYEQYF. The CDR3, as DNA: TGTGCCAGCAGCTTAGTTGGGCTAGCGGGCTCAACCTACGAGCAGTACTTC.

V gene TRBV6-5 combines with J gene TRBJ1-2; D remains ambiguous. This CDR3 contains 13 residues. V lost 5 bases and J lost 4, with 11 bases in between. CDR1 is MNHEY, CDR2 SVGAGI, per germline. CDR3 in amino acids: CASSTDRTYGYTF. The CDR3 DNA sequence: TGTGCCAGCAGTACGGACCGAACCTATGGCTACACCTTC.

The chain's CDR3 is CASSEALRGQSNQPQHF. In nucleotides, the CDR3 is TGTGCCAGCAGTGAAGCGCTTCGAGGACAGAGCAATCAGCCCCAGCATTTT. The genes are TRBV6-1 and TRBJ1-5, with a possible D match to TRBD1 (6 bases). V was shortened by 0 bases and J by 1 base, with 13 bases between the two germline ends. The length of the CDR3 is 17 residues. The germline CDR1 and CDR2 sequences are MNHNS and SASEGT.

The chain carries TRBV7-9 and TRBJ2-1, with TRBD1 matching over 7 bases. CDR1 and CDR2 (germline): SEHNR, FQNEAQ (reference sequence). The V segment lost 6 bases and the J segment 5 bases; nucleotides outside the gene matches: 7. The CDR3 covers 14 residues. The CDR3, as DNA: TGTGCCAGCAGATACAGGGGTAGGGACAATGAGCAGTTCTTC. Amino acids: CASRYRGRDNEQFF.

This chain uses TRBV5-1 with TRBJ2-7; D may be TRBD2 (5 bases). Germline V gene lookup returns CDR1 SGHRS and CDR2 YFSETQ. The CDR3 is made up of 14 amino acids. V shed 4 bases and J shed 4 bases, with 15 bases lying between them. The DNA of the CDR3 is TGCGCCAGCAGCAAGGACTGGGGATTATACGAGCAGTACTTC. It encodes CASSKDWGLYEQYF.

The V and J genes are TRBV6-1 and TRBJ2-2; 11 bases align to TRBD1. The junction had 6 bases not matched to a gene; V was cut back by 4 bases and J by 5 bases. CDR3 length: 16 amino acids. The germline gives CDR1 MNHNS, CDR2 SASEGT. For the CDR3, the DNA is TGTGCCAGCAGTGGCGGACAGGGGGCGCGGACCGGGGAGCTGTTTTTT. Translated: CASSGGQGARTGELFF.

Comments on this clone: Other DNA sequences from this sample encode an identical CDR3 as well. CDR3: CASSLIDRANYGYTF. CDR3 DNA: TGTGCCAGCAGCTTAATAGACAGGGCTAACTATGGCTACACCTTC. The chain couples TRBV7-9 to TRBJ1-2, with 7 bases aligning to TRBD1. The J segment lost 0 bases and the V segment lost 2 bases, leaving 3 bases of the junction unmatched. Per germline, CDR1 SEHNR and CDR2 FQNEAQ (reference sequence). The CDR3 extends over 15 amino acids.

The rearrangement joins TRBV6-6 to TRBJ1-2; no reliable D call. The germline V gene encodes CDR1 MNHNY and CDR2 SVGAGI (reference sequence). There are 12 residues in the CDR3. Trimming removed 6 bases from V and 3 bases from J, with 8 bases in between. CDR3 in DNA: TGTGCCAGCAGGAAGGGAGACTATGGCTACACCTTC. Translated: CASRKGDYGYTF.

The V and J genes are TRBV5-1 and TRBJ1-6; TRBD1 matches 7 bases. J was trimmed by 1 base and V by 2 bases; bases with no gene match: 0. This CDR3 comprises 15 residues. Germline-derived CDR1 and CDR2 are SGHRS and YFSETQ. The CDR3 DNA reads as TGCGCCAGCAGCTTACAGGGGTCCTATAATTCACCCCTCCACTTT. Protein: CASSLQGSYNSPLHF.

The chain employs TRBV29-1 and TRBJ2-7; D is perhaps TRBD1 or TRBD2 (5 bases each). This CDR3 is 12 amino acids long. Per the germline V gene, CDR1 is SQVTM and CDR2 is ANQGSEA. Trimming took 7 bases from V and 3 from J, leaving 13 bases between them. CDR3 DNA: TGCAGCGCGGGAAGGGGATTCTACGAGCAGTACTTC. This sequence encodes CSAGRGFYEQYF.

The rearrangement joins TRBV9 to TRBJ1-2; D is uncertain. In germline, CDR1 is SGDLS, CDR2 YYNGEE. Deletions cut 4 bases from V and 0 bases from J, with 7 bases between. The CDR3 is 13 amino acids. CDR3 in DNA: TGTGCCAGCAGCCCCGAGTCTAACTATGGCTACACCTTC. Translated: CASSPESNYGYTF.

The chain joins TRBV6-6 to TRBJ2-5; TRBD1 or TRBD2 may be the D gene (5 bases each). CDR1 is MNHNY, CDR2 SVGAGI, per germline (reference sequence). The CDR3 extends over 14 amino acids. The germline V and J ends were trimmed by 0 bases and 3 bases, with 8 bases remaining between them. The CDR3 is CASSYSWGKETQYF. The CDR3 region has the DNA TGTGCCAGCAGTTACTCGTGGGGGAAAGAGACCCAGTACTTC.